Below, one T cell receptor delta chain is given with its context. Its antigen is not known. This sample was taken from a study of Vδ1+ human thymocytes. Regarding the study as a whole: Thymic TRG and TRD repertoires appeared highly polyclonal, with Gaussian CDR3 length distributions. Unlike peripheral blood Vdelta1+ controls, thymic delta-chain sequences included roughly 22% Vdelta2 and few Vdelta3.

Germline CDR1 and CDR2: TSWWSYY and QGS. J was trimmed by 0 bases and V by 5 bases; bases with no gene match: 19. The CDR3 sequence is 20 residues long. RNA was extracted from the cells and then reverse transcribed. Pooled V-gene forward primers with one constant-region reverse primer generated the CDR3 amplicons by multiplex PCR. TCRdb re-analyzed the multiplex PCR reads via CATT. The sample records tens of thousands of delta-chain clones, 25% to 30% being singletons. The sorted cells were CD3+ Vdelta1+ Vdelta2- thymocytes from alphabeta-depleted thymus. Vdelta1+ thymocyte sorts reached between about 96% and 99.6% purity.

The TCR sequence derives from a boy younger than two who had congenital heart surgery. The sequencing input was Vdelta1+ gamma-delta thymocytes from the thymus. Subset noted: FACS-sorted CD3+ TCRalphabeta- TCRVdelta1+ TCRVdelta2- thymocytes. The chain links TRDV1 to TRDJ1; 9 nucleotides line up with TRDD3. The CDR3 loop is CALGSRLQYWGNAYTDKLIF. CDR3 sequence (DNA): TGTGCTCTTGGGAGCCGGCTCCAGTACTGGGGGAACGCGTACACCGATAAACTCATCTTT.